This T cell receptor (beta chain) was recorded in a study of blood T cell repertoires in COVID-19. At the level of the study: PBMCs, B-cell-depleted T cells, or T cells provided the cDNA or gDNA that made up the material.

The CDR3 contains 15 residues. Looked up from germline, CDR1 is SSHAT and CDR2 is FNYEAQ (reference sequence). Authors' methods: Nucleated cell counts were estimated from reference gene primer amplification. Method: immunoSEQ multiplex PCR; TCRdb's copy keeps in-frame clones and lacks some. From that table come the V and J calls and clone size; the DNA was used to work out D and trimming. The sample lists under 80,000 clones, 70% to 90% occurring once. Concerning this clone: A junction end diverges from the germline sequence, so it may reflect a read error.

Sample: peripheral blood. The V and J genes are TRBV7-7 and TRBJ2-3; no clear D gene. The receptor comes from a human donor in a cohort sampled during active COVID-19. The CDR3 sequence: CASSLEQSGADTQYF. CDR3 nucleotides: TGTGCTAGCAGCTTAGAGCAATCCGGAGCAGATACGCAGTATTTT.